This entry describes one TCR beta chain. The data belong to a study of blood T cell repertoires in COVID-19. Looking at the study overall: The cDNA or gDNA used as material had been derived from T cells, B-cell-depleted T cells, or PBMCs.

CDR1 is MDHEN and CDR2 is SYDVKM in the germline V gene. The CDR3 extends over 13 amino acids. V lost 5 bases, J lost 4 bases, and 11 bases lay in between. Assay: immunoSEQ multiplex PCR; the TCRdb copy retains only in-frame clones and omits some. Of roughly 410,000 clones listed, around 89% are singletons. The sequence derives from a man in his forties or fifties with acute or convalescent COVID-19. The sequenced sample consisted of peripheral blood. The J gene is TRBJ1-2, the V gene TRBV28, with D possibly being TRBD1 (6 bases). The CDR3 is CASSAGQLYGYTF. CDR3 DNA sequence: TGTGCCAGCAGTGCCGGACAGCTCTATGGCTACACCTTC.